The clone carrying this TCR beta chain was counted between two and nine times. The data derive from a study of blood T cell repertoires in COVID-19. TCRdb's table, derived via immunoSEQ multiplex PCR, lists solely in-frame clones and lacks some. This table has more than 60,000 clones, 82% appearing once. The CDR3 totals 17 residues. The germline CDR1 and CDR2 sequences are SGHAT and FQNNGV. Trimming took off 2 bases at V and 0 bases at J, with 14 bases between the two ends. Material for sequencing was peripheral blood. The TCR comes from a woman of 80 years or more with acute or convalescent COVID-19. The rearrangement uses TRBV11-2 and TRBJ1-3, with a possible D match to TRBD1 (5 bases). The CDR3 is CASSLNSWGSSGNTIYF. CDR3 nucleotides: TGTGCCAGCAGCTTAAATTCGTGGGGCAGCTCTGGAAACACCATATATTTT.